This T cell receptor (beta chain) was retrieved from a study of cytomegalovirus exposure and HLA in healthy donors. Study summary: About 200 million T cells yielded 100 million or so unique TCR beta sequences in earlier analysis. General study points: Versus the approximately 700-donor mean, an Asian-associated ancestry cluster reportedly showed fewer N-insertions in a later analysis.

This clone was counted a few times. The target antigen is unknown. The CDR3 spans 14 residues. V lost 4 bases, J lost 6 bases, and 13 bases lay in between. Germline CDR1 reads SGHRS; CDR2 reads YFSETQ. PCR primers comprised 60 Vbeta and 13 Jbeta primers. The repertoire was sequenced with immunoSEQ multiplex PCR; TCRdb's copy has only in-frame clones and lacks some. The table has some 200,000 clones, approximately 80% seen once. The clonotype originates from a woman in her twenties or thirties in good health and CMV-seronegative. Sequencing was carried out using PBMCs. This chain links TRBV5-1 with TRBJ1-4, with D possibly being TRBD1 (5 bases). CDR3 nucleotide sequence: TGCGCCAGCAGCACTACAGGCCCCCATGAAAAACTGTTTTTT. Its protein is CASSTTGPHEKLFF.